This entry concerns a single T cell receptor beta chain. V lost 4 bases to trimming and J lost 4 bases; unmatched junction nucleotides: 11. CDR1 is SGHTA, CDR2 FQGNSA, per germline. The CDR3 has 17 amino acids. MiXCR, applied by TCRdb to the RT-PCR reads, yields one record per CDR3 protein. The table lists more than 550,000 distinct CDR3 sequences, 12% to 15% of them singletons. The sequence came from a female donor in good health, serving as a healthy control. The sequenced sample was memory CD4+ T cells from blood. This chain connects TRBV7-2 to TRBJ2-2; 8 bases agree with TRBD1. The chain's CDR3 is CASSSTRQGIVTGELFF. DNA for the CDR3: TGTGCCAGCAGCTCTACCCGACAGGGGATAGTCACCGGGGAGCTGTTTTTT.